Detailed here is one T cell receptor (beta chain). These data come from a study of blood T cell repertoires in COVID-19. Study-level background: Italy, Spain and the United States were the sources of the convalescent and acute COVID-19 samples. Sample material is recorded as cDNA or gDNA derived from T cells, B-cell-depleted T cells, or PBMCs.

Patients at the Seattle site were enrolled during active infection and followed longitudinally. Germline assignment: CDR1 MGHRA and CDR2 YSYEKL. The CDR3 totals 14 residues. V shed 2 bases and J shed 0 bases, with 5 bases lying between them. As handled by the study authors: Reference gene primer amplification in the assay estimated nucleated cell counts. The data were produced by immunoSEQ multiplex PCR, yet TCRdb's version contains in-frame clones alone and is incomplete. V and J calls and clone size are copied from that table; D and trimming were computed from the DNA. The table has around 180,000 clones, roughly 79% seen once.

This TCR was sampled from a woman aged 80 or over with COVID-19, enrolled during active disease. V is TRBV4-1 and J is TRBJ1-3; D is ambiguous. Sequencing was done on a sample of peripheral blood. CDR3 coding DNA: TGCGCCAGCAGCCAATATAACTCTGGAAACACCATATATTTT. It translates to CASSQYNSGNTIYF.